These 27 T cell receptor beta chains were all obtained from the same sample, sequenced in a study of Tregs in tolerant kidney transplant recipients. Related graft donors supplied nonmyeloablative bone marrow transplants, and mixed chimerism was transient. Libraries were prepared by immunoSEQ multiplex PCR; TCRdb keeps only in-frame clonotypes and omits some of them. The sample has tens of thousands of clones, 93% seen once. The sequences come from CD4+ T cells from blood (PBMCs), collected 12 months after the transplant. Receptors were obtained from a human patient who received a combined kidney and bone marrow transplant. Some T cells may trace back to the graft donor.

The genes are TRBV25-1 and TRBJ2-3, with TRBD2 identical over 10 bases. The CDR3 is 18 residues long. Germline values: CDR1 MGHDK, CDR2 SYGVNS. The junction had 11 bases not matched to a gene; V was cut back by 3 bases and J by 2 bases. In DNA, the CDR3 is TGTGCCAGCAGTGATGAGTTGACTAGCGGGTTTTACACAGATACGCAGTATTTT. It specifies CASSDELTSGFYTDTQYF.

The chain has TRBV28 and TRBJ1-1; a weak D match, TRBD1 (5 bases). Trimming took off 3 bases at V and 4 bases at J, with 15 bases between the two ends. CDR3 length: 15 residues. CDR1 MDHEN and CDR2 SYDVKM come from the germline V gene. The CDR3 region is CASSFQSGRATEAFF. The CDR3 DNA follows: TGTGCCAGCAGTTTCCAGTCGGGCAGGGCCACTGAAGCTTTCTTT. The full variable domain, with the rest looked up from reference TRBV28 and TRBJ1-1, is DVKVTQSSRYLVKRTGEKVFLECVQDMDHENMFWYRQDPGLGLRLIYFSYDVKMKEKGDIPEGYSVSREKKERFSLILESASTNQTSMYLCASSFQSGRATEAFFGQGTRLTVV.

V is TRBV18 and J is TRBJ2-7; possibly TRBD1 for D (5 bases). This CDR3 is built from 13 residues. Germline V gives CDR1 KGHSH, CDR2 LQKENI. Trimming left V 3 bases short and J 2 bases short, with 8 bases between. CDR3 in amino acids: CASSPLGAYEQYF. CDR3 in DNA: TGTGCCAGCTCACCTTTAGGGGCCTACGAGCAGTACTTC.

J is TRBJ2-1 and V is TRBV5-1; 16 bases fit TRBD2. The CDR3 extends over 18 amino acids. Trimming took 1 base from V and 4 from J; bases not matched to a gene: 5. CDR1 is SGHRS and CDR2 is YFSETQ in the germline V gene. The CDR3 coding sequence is TGCGCCAGCAGCTTGTCGGGACTAGCGGGAGGGTCGTACAATGAGCAGTTCTTC. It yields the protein CASSLSGLAGGSYNEQFF.

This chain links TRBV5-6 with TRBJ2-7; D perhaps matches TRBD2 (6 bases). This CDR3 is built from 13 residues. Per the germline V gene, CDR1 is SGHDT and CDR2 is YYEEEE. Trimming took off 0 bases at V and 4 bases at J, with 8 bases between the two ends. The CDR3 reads CASSLGGVYEQYF. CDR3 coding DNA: TGTGCCAGCAGCTTGGGGGGGGTTTACGAGCAGTACTTC. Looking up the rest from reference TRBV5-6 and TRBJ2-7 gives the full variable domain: DAGVTQSPTHLIKTRGQQVTLRCSPKSGHDTVSWYQQALGQGPQFIFQYYEEEERQRGNFPDRFSGHQFPNYSSELNVNALLLGDSALYLCASSLGGVYEQYFGPGTRLTVT.

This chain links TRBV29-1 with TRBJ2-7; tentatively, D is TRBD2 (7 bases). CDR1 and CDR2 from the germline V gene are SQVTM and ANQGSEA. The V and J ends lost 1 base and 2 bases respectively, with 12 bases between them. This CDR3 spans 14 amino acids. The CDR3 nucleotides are TGCAGCGTTGAAGGCAGGGGAGGGACCTACGAGCAGTACTTC. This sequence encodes CSVEGRGGTYEQYF.

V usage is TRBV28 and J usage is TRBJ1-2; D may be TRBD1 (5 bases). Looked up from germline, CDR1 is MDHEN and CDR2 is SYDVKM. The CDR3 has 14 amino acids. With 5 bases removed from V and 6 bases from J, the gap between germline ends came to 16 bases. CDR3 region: CASSTPDRKHGYTF. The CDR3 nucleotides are TGTGCCAGCAGTACTCCCGACAGAAAGCATGGCTACACCTTC.

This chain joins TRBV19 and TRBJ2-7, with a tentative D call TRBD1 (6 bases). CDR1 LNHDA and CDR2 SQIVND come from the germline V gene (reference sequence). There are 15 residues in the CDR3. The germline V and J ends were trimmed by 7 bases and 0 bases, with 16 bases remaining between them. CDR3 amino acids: CASKNTGQSSYEQYF. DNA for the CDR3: TGTGCCAGTAAAAACACCGGACAGAGCTCCTACGAGCAGTACTTC.

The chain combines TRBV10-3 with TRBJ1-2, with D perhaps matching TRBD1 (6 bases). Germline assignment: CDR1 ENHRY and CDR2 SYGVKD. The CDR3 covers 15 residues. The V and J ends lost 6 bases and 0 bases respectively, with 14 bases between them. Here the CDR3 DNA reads TGTGCCATCAGGGGCAGGACAGACACTAACTATGGCTACACCTTC. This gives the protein CAIRGRTDTNYGYTF.

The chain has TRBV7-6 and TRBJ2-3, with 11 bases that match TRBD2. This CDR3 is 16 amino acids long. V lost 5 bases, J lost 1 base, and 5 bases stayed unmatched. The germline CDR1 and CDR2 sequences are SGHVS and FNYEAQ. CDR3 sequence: CASSRTSGGGTDTQYF. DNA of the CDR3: TGTGCCAGCAGCCGAACTAGCGGGGGAGGCACAGATACGCAGTATTTT. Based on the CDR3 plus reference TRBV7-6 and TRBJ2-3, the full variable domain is GAGVSQSPRYKVTKRGQDVALRCDPISGHVSLYWYRQALGQGPEFLTYFNYEAQQDKSGLPNDRFSAERPEGSISTLTIQRTEQRDSAMYRCASSRTSGGGTDTQYFGPGTRLTVL.

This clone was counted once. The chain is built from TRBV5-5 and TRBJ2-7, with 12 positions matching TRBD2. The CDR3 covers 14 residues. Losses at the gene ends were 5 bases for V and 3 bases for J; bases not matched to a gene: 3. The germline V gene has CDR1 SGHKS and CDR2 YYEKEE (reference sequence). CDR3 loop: CASSGLAGIYEQYF. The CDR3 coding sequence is TGTGCCAGCAGTGGACTAGCGGGGATCTACGAGCAGTACTTC.

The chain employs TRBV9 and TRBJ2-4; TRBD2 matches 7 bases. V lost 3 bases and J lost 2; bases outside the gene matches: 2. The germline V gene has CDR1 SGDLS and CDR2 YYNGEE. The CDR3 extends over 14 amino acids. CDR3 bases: TGTGCCAGCAGCGCGGGGGGACCCAAAAACATTCAGTACTTC. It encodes CASSAGGPKNIQYF.

The CDR3 nucleotides are TGTGCCAGCAGTTTGATGGGGCTTACCTACGAGCAGTACTTC. Translated: CASSLMGLTYEQYF. The genes are TRBV7-2 and TRBJ2-5; D might be TRBD1 (5 bases). Gene TRBJ2-7 matches the end of the DNA better, so the J call may be wrong. Germline V gives CDR1 SGHTA, CDR2 FQGNSA. The CDR3 contains 14 residues.

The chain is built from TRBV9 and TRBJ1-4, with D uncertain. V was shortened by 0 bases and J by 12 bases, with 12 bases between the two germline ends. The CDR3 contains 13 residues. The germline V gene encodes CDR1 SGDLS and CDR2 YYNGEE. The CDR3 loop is CASSVDQYRELFF. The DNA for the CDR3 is TGTGCCAGCAGCGTAGACCAATACAGAGAACTGTTTTTT.

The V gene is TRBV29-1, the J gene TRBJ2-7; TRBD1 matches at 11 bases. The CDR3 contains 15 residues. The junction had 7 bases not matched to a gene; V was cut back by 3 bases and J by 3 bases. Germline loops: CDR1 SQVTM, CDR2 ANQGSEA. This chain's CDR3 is CSVERPGTGGYEQYF. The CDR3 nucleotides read TGCAGCGTTGAGAGGCCCGGGACAGGGGGCTACGAGCAGTACTTC.

The CDR3, as DNA: TGTGCCAGCAGCTTACATGGACAGCTCTATGGCTACACCTTC. Its protein product is CASSLHGQLYGYTF. The chain links TRBV11-2 to TRBJ1-2, with D perhaps TRBD1 (6 bases). Per the germline V gene, CDR1 is SGHAT and CDR2 is FQNNGV. The CDR3 totals 14 residues. The V and J ends lost 2 bases and 4 bases respectively, with 11 bases between them.

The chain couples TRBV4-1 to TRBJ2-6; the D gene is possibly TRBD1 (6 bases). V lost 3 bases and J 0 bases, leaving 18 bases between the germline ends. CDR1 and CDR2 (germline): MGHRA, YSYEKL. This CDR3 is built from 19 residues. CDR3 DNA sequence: TGCGCCAGCAGCCAGCGTCCGGGACATTCCGACTCTGGGGCCAACGTCCTGACTTTC. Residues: CASSQRPGHSDSGANVLTF.

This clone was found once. CDR3 sequence (DNA): TGTGCCAGCAGCTTGGTGATAGCCCGAGGGGGGGGCACTGAAGCTTTCTTT. Translating gives CASSLVIARGGGTEAFF. V and J are TRBV5-6 and TRBJ1-1, with D possibly matching TRBD1 (6 bases). Germline CDR1 and CDR2: SGHDT and YYEEEE. The CDR3 spans 17 residues. Trimming pared 0 bases from V and 4 bases from J, leaving 19 bases between.

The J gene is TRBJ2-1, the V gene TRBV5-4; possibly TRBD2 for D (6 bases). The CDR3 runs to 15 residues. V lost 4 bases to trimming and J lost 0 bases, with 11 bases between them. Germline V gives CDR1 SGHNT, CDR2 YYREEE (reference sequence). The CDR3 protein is CASSLDSGSYNEQFF. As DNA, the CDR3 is TGTGCCAGCAGCCTAGATAGCGGCTCCTACAATGAGCAGTTCTTC.

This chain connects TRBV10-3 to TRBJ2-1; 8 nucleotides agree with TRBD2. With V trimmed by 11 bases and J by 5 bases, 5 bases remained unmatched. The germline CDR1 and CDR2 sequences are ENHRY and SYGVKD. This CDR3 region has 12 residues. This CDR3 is CAFGRADNEQFF. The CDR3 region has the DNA TGTGCCTTCGGGAGGGCCGACAATGAGCAGTTCTTC.

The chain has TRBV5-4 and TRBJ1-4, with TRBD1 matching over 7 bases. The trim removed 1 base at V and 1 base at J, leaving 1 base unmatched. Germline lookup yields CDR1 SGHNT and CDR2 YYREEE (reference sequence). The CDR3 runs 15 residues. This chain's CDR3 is CASSLTGVTNEKLFF. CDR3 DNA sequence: TGTGCCAGCAGCTTGACAGGGGTAACTAATGAAAAACTGTTTTTT.

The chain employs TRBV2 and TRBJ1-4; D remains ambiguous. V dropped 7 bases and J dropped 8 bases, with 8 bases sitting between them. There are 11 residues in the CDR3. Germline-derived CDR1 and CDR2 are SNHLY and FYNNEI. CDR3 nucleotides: TGTGCCAGCACGAGGTGGGAAAAACTGTTTTTT. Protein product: CASTRWEKLFF.

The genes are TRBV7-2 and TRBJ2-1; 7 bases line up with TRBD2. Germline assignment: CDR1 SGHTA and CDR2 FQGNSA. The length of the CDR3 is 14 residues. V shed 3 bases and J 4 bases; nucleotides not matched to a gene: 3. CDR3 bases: TGTGCCAGCAGCTTCAGCGGGGATTACAATGAGCAGTTCTTC. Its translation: CASSFSGDYNEQFF.

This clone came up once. CDR3 sequence: CASSLSIRRGDTEAFF. Here the CDR3 DNA reads TGCGCCAGCAGCTTGTCGATCAGAAGGGGTGACACTGAAGCTTTCTTT. The chain links TRBV5-1 to TRBJ1-1; a possible D gene is TRBD1 (5 bases). The germline gives CDR1 SGHRS, CDR2 YFSETQ. There are 16 residues in the CDR3. Trimming took 1 base from V and 3 from J, leaving 16 bases between them.

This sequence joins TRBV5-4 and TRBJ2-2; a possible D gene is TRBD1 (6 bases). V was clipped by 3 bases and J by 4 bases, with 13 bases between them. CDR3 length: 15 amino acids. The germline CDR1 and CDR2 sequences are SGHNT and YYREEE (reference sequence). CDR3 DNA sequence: TGTGCCAGCAGCTCACCAGGGGCCTTCACCGGGGAGCTGTTTTTT. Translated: CASSSPGAFTGELFF.

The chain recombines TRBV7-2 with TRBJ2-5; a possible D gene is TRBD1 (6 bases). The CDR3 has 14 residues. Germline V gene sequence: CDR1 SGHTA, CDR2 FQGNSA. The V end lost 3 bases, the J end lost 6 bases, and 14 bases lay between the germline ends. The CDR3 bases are TGTGCCAGCAGCTTGACCGGGACAATAAAGACCCAGTACTTC. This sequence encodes CASSLTGTIKTQYF.

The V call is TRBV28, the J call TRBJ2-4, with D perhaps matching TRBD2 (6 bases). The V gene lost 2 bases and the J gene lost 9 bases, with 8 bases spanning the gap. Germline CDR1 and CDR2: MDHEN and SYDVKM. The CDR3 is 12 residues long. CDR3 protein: CASSLVGGIQYF. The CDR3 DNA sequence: TGTGCCAGCAGTTTAGTGGGGGGCATTCAGTACTTC.